The clone carrying this T cell receptor (beta chain) was seen repeatedly, ten times or more. These data are taken from a study of T-cell reconstitution after alpha-beta-depleted transplantation in children. V dropped 7 bases and J dropped 7 bases, with 7 bases sitting between them. The CDR3 sequence is 11 residues long. Preparing the TCRbeta library involved the use of unique molecular identifiers. TCRdb itself ran the PCR reads through MiXCR, one entry per CDR3 protein. The sample has some 72,000 distinct CDR3 sequences, around 6.6% seen once. This TCR derives from a human donor who donated a stem cell graft to a child with acute lymphoblastic leukemia. The starting material was PBMCs from the stem cell graft donor, obtained from the stem cell graft. The genes are TRBV12-3 or TRBV12-4 and TRBJ2-2; D gene uncertain. CDR3 region: CASTPGGELFF. CDR3 bases: TGTGCCAGCACCCCTGGCGGGGAGCTGTTTTTT.